One T cell receptor (beta chain) is described in this entry. The data stem from a study of OX40 agonist ivuxolimab in advanced cancers. The protocol was immunoSEQ multiplex PCR, while the TCRdb copy is restricted to in-frame clones and leaves out a portion. The sample has approximately 23,000 clones; 75% to 90% are singletons. Germline V gene lookup returns CDR1 SGHNT and CDR2 YYREEE (reference sequence). CDR3 length equals 15 residues. The junction had 9 bases not matched to a gene; V was cut back by 3 bases and J by 5 bases. The origin of this receptor is an adult with an advanced solid tumor such as melanoma, head and neck, liver or kidney cancer. Sequenced here: CD4+ or CD8+ T cells sorted from blood, sampled in a trial of the OX40 agonist ivuxolimab. V gene TRBV5-4 combines with J gene TRBJ2-7; 9 bases agree with TRBD1. Here the CDR3 reads CASSSTGTGFHEQYF. CDR3 DNA sequence: TGTGCCAGCAGCTCCACCGGGACAGGGTTCCACGAGCAGTACTTC.